This TCR beta chain is from a study of T cells in Graves' hyperthyroidism and ophthalmopathy. TCR beta CDR3 regions were amplified from RNA transcripts. Carried out on the TCR CDR3, a first-round RT-PCR used the HTBI primer set. TCRdb called the multiplex PCR reads again in MiXCR, with one record for every CDR3 protein. The table has about 250,000 distinct CDR3 sequences, roughly 22% seen once; the top ten hold 50% to 75%. CDR3 length: 14 residues. Trimming cost V 3 bases and J 9 bases, with 15 bases left between them. Germline V gene data show CDR1 as SGHTA and CDR2 as FQGTGA. The source of this sequence is a man aged 25 to 45 with Graves' ophthalmopathy. The sample was blood. The V and J genes are TRBV7-3 and TRBJ2-1, with a weak D call TRBD2 (6 bases). The CDR3 loop is CASSFGAPGGEQFF. CDR3 nucleotide sequence: TGTGCCAGCAGCTTTGGCGCCCCCGGGGGTGAGCAGTTCTTC.